The next 5 T cell receptor beta chains were all read from a single sample in a study of cytomegalovirus exposure and HLA in healthy donors. Sequencing used immunoSEQ multiplex PCR; TCRdb keeps in-frame clones, though not all of them. This sample has 200,000 to 250,000 clones; 83% occur once, and the top ten carry 4.5% to 6%. Sequenced sample: PBMCs. The receptors come from a woman aged 18-29 years in good health and CMV-seronegative.

This chain uses TRBV4-2 with TRBJ1-5; 10 nucleotides agree with TRBD1. The germline V gene has CDR1 LGHNA and CDR2 YNFKEQ. Trimming at V came to 1 base and at J to 0 bases, leaving 3 bases not matched to a gene. The CDR3 covers 17 residues. The CDR3 protein is CASSQAGQGFSNQPQHF. Written as DNA, the CDR3 is TGTGCCAGCAGCCAAGCGGGACAGGGGTTTAGCAATCAGCCCCAGCATTTT.

This chain uses TRBV15 with TRBJ2-7, with D maybe TRBD1 (6 bases). CDR3 size: 14 residues. Trimming took 5 bases from V and 9 from J, leaving 20 bases between them. Germline CDR1 reads LNHNV; CDR2 reads YYDKDF (reference sequence). In DNA, the CDR3 is TGTGCCACCAGCGGCGGACAGCTAACTACGGGGCAGTACTTC. Its translation: CATSGGQLTTGQYF.

J is TRBJ2-1 and V is TRBV27; TRBD2 aligns across 9 bases. Germline V gene data show CDR1 as MNHEY and CDR2 as SMNVEV (reference sequence). The V gene end was trimmed by 2 bases and the J gene end by 4 bases; junction bases not matched to a gene: 6. The CDR3 consists of 16 residues. This CDR3 reads CASSLGLAGTYNEQFF. CDR3 coding DNA: TGTGCCAGCAGTTTAGGGCTAGCGGGGACTTACAATGAGCAGTTCTTC.

The gene calls are TRBV5-6 and TRBJ2-3; 8 bases align to TRBD1. This CDR3 has 13 residues. The germline V gene has CDR1 SGHDT and CDR2 YYEEEE. Trimming cost V 3 bases and J 5 bases; bases outside gene matches: 2. The CDR3 reads CASSWTGLDTQYF. In DNA, the CDR3 is TGTGCCAGCAGCTGGACAGGGTTAGATACGCAGTATTTT.

This clone was picked up a small number of times. This sequence joins TRBV7-6 and TRBJ1-1; possible D gene TRBD1, 5 bases. Germline CDR1 SGHVS, CDR2 FNYEAQ. The germline V and J ends were trimmed by 5 bases and 1 base, with 11 bases remaining between them. CDR3 length: 14 residues. CDR3 region: CASSLTGGNTEAFF. The CDR3 region has the DNA TGTGCCAGCAGCCTAACCGGGGGGAACACTGAAGCTTTCTTT.